This T cell receptor beta chain is from a study of PD-L1 blockade in urothelial cancer. Study-level information: Patients' atezolizumab regimen, 1,200 mg intravenously every 3 weeks, began in the mid-2010s.

Synthetic spike-ins, TCR analog templates, were added into each PCR. The data were produced by immunoSEQ multiplex PCR, yet TCRdb's version contains in-frame clones alone and is incomplete. In the table there are some 110,000 clones, approximately 90% of which are singletons. As to time point: peripheral blood 6 weeks after treatment start. The sample here was PBMCs, taken around atezolizumab (anti-PD-L1) treatment. This TCR was sampled from a man in his sixties with urothelial cancer.

CDR3 amino acids: CASSATGSNIQYF. The DNA for the CDR3 is TGTGCCAGCAGCGCGACAGGGTCAAACATTCAGTACTTC. This chain uses TRBV9 with TRBJ2-4; 7 nucleotides align to TRBD1. The V gene's germline CDR1 is SGDLS and CDR2 YYNGEE. The CDR3 covers 13 residues. V lost 3 bases, J lost 6 bases, and 3 bases stayed unmatched.